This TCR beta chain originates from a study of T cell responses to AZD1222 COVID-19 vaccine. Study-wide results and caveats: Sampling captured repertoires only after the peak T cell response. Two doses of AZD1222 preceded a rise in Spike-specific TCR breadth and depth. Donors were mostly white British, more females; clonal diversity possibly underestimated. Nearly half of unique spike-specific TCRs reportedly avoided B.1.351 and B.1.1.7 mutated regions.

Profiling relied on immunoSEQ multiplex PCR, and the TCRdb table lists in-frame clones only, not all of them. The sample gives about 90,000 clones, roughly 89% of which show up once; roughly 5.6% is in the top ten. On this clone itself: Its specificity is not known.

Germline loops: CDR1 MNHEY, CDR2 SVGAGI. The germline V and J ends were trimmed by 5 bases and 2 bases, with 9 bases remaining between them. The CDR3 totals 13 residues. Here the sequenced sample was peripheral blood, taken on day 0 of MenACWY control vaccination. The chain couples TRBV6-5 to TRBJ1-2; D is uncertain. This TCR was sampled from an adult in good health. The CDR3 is CASSPQTNYGYTF. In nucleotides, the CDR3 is TGTGCCAGCAGTCCCCAGACAAACTATGGCTACACCTTC.